One and the same sample provided the 30 T cell receptor beta chains below, sequenced in a study of blood T cell repertoires in COVID-19. Sequenced by immunoSEQ multiplex PCR; TCRdb stores in-frame clones only, minus some. The table shows 250,000 to 300,000 clones, with about 82% occurring only once. The sample consisted of peripheral blood. All receptors derive from a man aged 50-59 years with active or convalescent COVID-19.

DNA for the CDR3: TGTGCCAGCAGCCAAGTGGGAGGACAGGGAGCTATTTGGGAAAAACTGTTTTTT. It codes for CASSQVGGQGAIWEKLFF. V gene TRBV3-1 (or the pseudogene TRBV3-2) combines with J gene TRBJ1-4; 8 nucleotides line up with TRBD1. This CDR3 spans 18 amino acids. In germline, CDR1 is LGHDT, CDR2 YNNKEL (reference sequence). V lost 1 base and J lost 8; bases outside the gene matches: 15.

This sequence joins TRBV9 and TRBJ1-6; 10 nucleotides line up with TRBD1. This CDR3 contains 15 residues. J lost 10 bases, V lost 0 bases, and 4 bases had no gene match. Germline-derived CDR1 and CDR2 are SGDLS and YYNGEE. The CDR3 DNA is TGTGCCAGCAGCGTAGGGGACAGGGGAGTCTCACCCCTCCACTTT. This sequence encodes CASSVGDRGVSPLHF.

The genes are TRBV7-9 and TRBJ1-4; TRBD1 aligns across 7 bases. Germline CDR1 and CDR2: SEHNR and FQNEAQ (reference sequence). J was trimmed by 2 bases and V by 6 bases; bases with no gene match: 6. This CDR3 is built from 15 residues. The CDR3 here is CASRQGLGTNEKLFF. In DNA, the CDR3 is TGTGCCAGCAGACAGGGGTTGGGGACTAATGAAAAACTGTTTTTT.

This clone occurred a few times. The chain joins TRBV9 to TRBJ1-2; TRBD1 matches at 11 bases. The germline V gene has CDR1 SGDLS and CDR2 YYNGEE. Trimming cost V 4 bases and J 8 bases; bases outside gene matches: 7. This CDR3 has 14 residues. The CDR3 bases are TGTGCCAGCAGCACCCGGACAGGGGGCAGCGGCTACACCTTC. Translation gives CASSTRTGGSGYTF.

This chain connects TRBV30 to TRBJ1-5, with D maybe TRBD1 (6 bases). The germline V gene encodes CDR1 GTSNPN and CDR2 SVGIG (reference sequence). CDR3 length: 14 amino acids. With 2 bases removed from V and 5 bases from J, the gap between germline ends came to 13 bases. In DNA form, the CDR3 reads TGTGCCTGGAGTTCGCACAGGGCCCATCAGCCCCAGCATTTT. It translates to CAWSSHRAHQPQHF. Looking up the rest from reference TRBV30 and TRBJ1-5 gives the full variable domain: SQTIHQWPATLVQPVGSPLSLECTVEGTSNPNLYWYRQAAGRGLQLLFYSVGIGQISSEVPQNLSASRPQDRQFILSSKKLLLSDSGFYLCAWSSHRAHQPQHFGDGTRLSIL.

The chain links TRBV28 to TRBJ1-5, with 7 bases lining up with TRBD1. Per germline, CDR1 MDHEN and CDR2 SYDVKM. Unmatched junction bases numbered 5, after V lost 3 bases and J lost 3 bases. This CDR3 spans 15 amino acids. The DNA of the CDR3 is TGTGCCAGCAGTTTCGGTGACAGGGACAATCAGCCCCAGCATTTT. Translating gives CASSFGDRDNQPQHF.

This chain connects TRBV29-1 to TRBJ1-2, with a possible D match to TRBD1 (5 bases). V dropped 1 base and J dropped 3 bases, with 15 bases sitting between them. This CDR3 is built from 15 residues. Germline CDR1 and CDR2: SQVTM and ANQGSEA. CDR3 sequence reads: CSVEGDGPGDYGYTF. The CDR3, as DNA: TGCAGCGTTGAAGGGGACGGTCCGGGGGACTATGGCTACACCTTC.

V usage is TRBV3-1 (or the pseudogene TRBV3-2) and J usage is TRBJ2-3, with 15 bases aligning to TRBD2. V lost 4 bases and J lost 1; bases outside the gene matches: 6. This CDR3 is 18 amino acids long. Germline V gene data show CDR1 as LGHDT and CDR2 as YNNKEL (reference sequence). As DNA, the CDR3 is TGTGCCAGCAGCCCCGGACTAGCGGGAGGGCGTGGCACAGATACGCAGTATTTT. Translation gives CASSPGLAGGRGTDTQYF.

V gene TRBV3-1 (or the pseudogene TRBV3-2) combines with J gene TRBJ2-7, with D perhaps TRBD1 (5 bases). The CDR3 covers 14 residues. Germline V gene data show CDR1 as LGHDT and CDR2 as YNNKEL (reference sequence). Trimming removed 3 bases from V and 3 bases from J, with 12 bases in between. The CDR3 sequence is CASSQRLRGYEQYF. Here the CDR3 DNA reads TGTGCCAGCAGCCAGAGACTTAGGGGCTACGAGCAGTACTTC.

This chain links TRBV19 with TRBJ1-5, with 8 bases that match TRBD1. Germline values: CDR1 LNHDA, CDR2 SQIVND (reference sequence). Germline trimming cut 8 bases from V and 7 bases from J; bases unmatched to any gene: 10. The CDR3 extends over 14 amino acids. As DNA, the CDR3 is TGTGCCAGTGGTCGGACAGGGCGGGGGCAGCCCCAGCATTTT. Translated: CASGRTGRGQPQHF.

The chain combines TRBV30 with TRBJ1-1; 7 nucleotides match TRBD1. The V and J ends lost 0 bases and 1 base, in that order; junction bases with no gene match: 11. CDR1 and CDR2 from the germline V gene are GTSNPN and SVGIG (reference sequence). This CDR3 has 17 residues. The CDR3 sequence is CAWSVQGRRGSNTEAFF. The CDR3 DNA is TGTGCCTGGAGTGTACAGGGGAGGAGGGGCTCGAACACTGAAGCTTTCTTT. The full variable domain, rest sourced from reference TRBV30 and TRBJ1-1, is SQTIHQWPATLVQPVGSPLSLECTVEGTSNPNLYWYRQAAGRGLQLLFYSVGIGQISSEVPQNLSASRPQDRQFILSSKKLLLSDSGFYLCAWSVQGRRGSNTEAFFGQGTRLTVV.

This clone was observed a handful of times. The V call is TRBV6-5, the J call TRBJ2-7, with 9 bases fitting TRBD2. Germline V gene lookup returns CDR1 MNHEY and CDR2 SVGAGI. The junction had 4 bases not matched to a gene; V was cut back by 2 bases and J by 5 bases. The CDR3 covers 14 residues. In DNA form, the CDR3 reads TGTGCCAGCAGTTACGCGGGACTAGCCCACGAGCAGTACTTC. Translation: CASSYAGLAHEQYF.

This sequence joins TRBV5-1 and TRBJ2-7; possibly TRBD2 for D (6 bases). V shed 2 bases and J shed 3 bases, with 12 bases lying between them. Germline V lookup: CDR1 SGHRS, CDR2 YFSETQ. This CDR3 spans 14 amino acids. CDR3 sequence: CASSFIVGGYEQYF. CDR3 nucleotide sequence: TGCGCCAGCAGCTTTATTGTGGGAGGCTACGAGCAGTACTTC.

This clone was counted once. This chain uses TRBV7-2 with TRBJ2-3; maybe TRBD2 (7 bases). The CDR3 length is 15 residues. V was trimmed by 2 bases and J by 6 bases, leaving 15 bases between them. Looked up from germline, CDR1 is SGHTA and CDR2 is FQGNSA. In nucleotides, the CDR3 is TGTGCCAGCAGCTTACTTGGCAGGGGAGGGGATACGCAGTATTTT. The encoded protein is CASSLLGRGGDTQYF.

This clone was counted once. The rearrangement links TRBV21-1 to TRBJ1-1; TRBD1, the table's D call, was not compared with the DNA. TRBV21-1 is classified as a pseudogene. CDR3 length: 14 residues. CDR3 residues: CASRRTGAKEGAFF. CDR3 DNA: TGTGCCAGCAGGAGGACAGGCGCGAAGGAAGGAGCTTTCTTT.

The V gene is TRBV6-1, the J gene TRBJ2-5; D remains ambiguous. CDR1 and CDR2 (germline): MNHNS, SASEGT. V was clipped by 3 bases and J by 5 bases, with 4 bases between them. The CDR3 loop spans 11 amino acids. CDR3 sequence (DNA): TGTGCCAGCAGTGAGCGGGAGACCCAGTACTTC. It specifies CASSERETQYF.

The chain joins TRBV4-1 to TRBJ1-4, with 7 bases matching TRBD1. The CDR3 is 14 residues long. After removal of 2 bases from V and 8 bases from J, the junction contained 5 bases not matched to a gene. CDR1 MGHRA and CDR2 YSYEKL come from the germline V gene. CDR3 loop: CASSQKQGLEKLFF. Here the CDR3 DNA reads TGCGCCAGCAGCCAAAAACAGGGGTTGGAAAAACTGTTTTTT.

The V call is TRBV2, the J call TRBJ2-7, with 8 bases lining up with TRBD2. The CDR3 extends over 15 amino acids. Germline V gene data show CDR1 as SNHLY and CDR2 as FYNNEI. Trimming cost V 2 bases and J 5 bases; bases outside gene matches: 8. The CDR3 region is CASSEQGREEHEQYF. CDR3 nucleotides: TGTGCCAGCAGTGAACAAGGGCGGGAGGAACACGAGCAGTACTTC.

The chain is built from TRBV29-1 and TRBJ2-1; 8 bases match TRBD2. The CDR3 length is 13 residues. The trim removed 8 bases at V and 4 bases at J, leaving 7 bases unmatched. Germline V lookup: CDR1 SQVTM, CDR2 ANQGSEA. In DNA form, the CDR3 reads TGCAGCTTCCGTTCGGGGGGGTACAATGAGCAGTTCTTC. Protein sequence: CSFRSGGYNEQFF.

The J gene is TRBJ1-2, the V gene TRBV6-5; TRBD1 is a possible D gene (6 bases). CDR1 MNHEY and CDR2 SVGAGI come from the germline V gene. This CDR3 has 12 residues. V gave up 6 bases and J gave up 8 bases, with 13 bases separating them. CDR3 sequence reads: CASSNRARGYTF. CDR3 sequence (DNA): TGTGCCAGCAGCAACAGGGCCCGCGGCTACACCTTC.

The V call is TRBV29-1, the J call TRBJ1-1; D is perhaps TRBD1 (6 bases). Trimming left V 7 bases short and J 8 bases short, with 14 bases between. Germline CDR1 reads SQVTM; CDR2 reads ANQGSEA. CDR3 length: 11 residues. The DNA for the CDR3 is TGCAGCGGGACCCGGGGGGCCGAAGCTTTCTTT. As protein: CSGTRGAEAFF.

The chain joins TRBV6-1 to TRBJ1-5; 7 nucleotides align to TRBD1. Trimming cost V 2 bases and J 10 bases; bases outside gene matches: 11. This CDR3 has 15 residues. CDR1 and CDR2 from the germline V gene are MNHNS and SASEGT. CDR3 bases: TGTGCCAGCAGTGAACTCGGCCAGGGGGTTGCACCCCAGCATTTT. It specifies CASSELGQGVAPQHF.

The genes are TRBV5-1 and TRBJ2-1; D is possibly TRBD2 (6 bases). V was clipped by 7 bases and J by 7 bases, with 24 bases between them. Germline CDR1 is SGHRS and CDR2 is YFSETQ. This CDR3 is 16 amino acids long. The CDR3 reads CASALGGQAALNEQFF. In nucleotides, the CDR3 is TGCGCCAGCGCCCTTGGAGGGCAGGCCGCCCTAAATGAGCAGTTCTTC.

This clone was found once. This chain connects TRBV7-8 to TRBJ1-1; TRBD1 matches 12 bases. The CDR3 spans 17 residues. V trimming: 4 bases; J trimming: 2 bases; junction bases outside the gene matches: 8. Germline V gives CDR1 SGHVS, CDR2 FQNEAQ. CDR3 sequence reads: CASSSGDRGLSNTEAFF. The CDR3 nucleotides are TGTGCCAGCAGCTCTGGGGACAGGGGGCTTAGCAACACTGAAGCTTTCTTT. Full variable domain (rest looked up from reference TRBV7-8 and TRBJ1-1): GAGVSQSPRYKVAKRGQDVALRCDPISGHVSLFWYQQALGQGPEFLTYFQNEAQLDKSGLPSDRFFAERPEGSVSTLKIQRTQQEDSAVYLCASSSGDRGLSNTEAFFGQGTRLTVV.

The V call is TRBV30, the J call TRBJ2-7; maybe TRBD2 (5 bases). This CDR3 has 12 amino acids. V was shortened by 7 bases and J by 4 bases, with 14 bases between the two germline ends. CDR1 GTSNPN and CDR2 SVGIG come from the germline V gene (reference sequence). The CDR3 loop is CASLSGVYEQYF. For the CDR3, the DNA is TGTGCCTCGCTCTCCGGGGTTTACGAGCAGTACTTC.

J is TRBJ2-3 and V is TRBV20-1; D not certain. Near its end, the DNA agrees better with TRBJ1-5, so the J call may be wrong. CDR1 is DFQATT, CDR2 SNEGSKA, per germline (reference sequence). The length of the CDR3 is 11 residues. The CDR3 sequence: CSARDNWAQHF. The CDR3 bases are TGCAGTGCTAGAGATAATTGGGCCCAGCATTTT.

The chain is built from TRBV10-3 and TRBJ2-1; tentative D call: TRBD1 (8 bases). V was shortened by 3 bases and J by 5 bases, with 14 bases between the two germline ends. The CDR3 loop spans 15 amino acids. Germline CDR1 reads ENHRY; CDR2 reads SYGVKD. The chain's CDR3 is CAISDTGGVDNEQFF. Written as DNA, the CDR3 is TGTGCCATCAGTGACACAGGGGGGGTTGACAATGAGCAGTTCTTC.

The chain links TRBV11-1 to TRBJ2-1; 8 nucleotides line up with TRBD2. Germline V gene lookup returns CDR1 SGHAT and CDR2 FQDESV (reference sequence). After removal of 2 bases from V and 9 bases from J, the junction contained 6 bases not matched to a gene. This CDR3 comprises 14 residues. The CDR3 region is CASSLTGGPSEQFF. The CDR3 DNA reads as TGTGCCAGCAGCTTAACGGGAGGGCCCAGTGAGCAGTTCTTC.

The CDR3 loop is CASSETENTEAFF. The CDR3 DNA is TGTGCCAGTAGTGAAACAGAGAACACTGAAGCTTTCTTT. This rearrangement joins TRBV19 to TRBJ1-1; D is ambiguous. Trimming cost V 5 bases and J 1 base, with 8 bases left between them. The CDR3 length is 13 residues. Germline V gene lookup returns CDR1 LNHDA and CDR2 SQIVND (reference sequence).

The V and J genes are TRBV9 and TRBJ1-6, with unresolved D. CDR1 is SGDLS and CDR2 is YYNGEE in the germline V gene. The CDR3 sequence is 15 residues long. Trimming shortened V by 0 bases and J by 10 bases, and 14 bases separated the two germline ends. The DNA for the CDR3 is TGTGCCAGCAGCGTAGGGTTGGTGGGAGGATCACCCCTCCACTTT. Protein: CASSVGLVGGSPLHF. Full variable domain (remainder filled in from reference TRBV9 and TRBJ1-6): DSGVTQTPKHLITATGQRVTLRCSPRSGDLSVYWYQQSLDQGLQFLIQYYNGEERAKGNILERFSAQQFPDLHSELNLSSLELGDSALYFCASSVGLVGGSPLHFGNGTRLTVT.